This TCR beta chain was captured in a study of cytomegalovirus exposure and HLA in healthy donors. Repertoires were generated with immunoSEQ multiplex PCR, while TCRdb's copy carries only in-frame clones and drops some. The table lists fewer than 150,000 clones, about 91% of them singletons. Trimming took 4 bases from V and 8 from J; bases not matched to a gene: 3. Germline V gives CDR1 SGHRS, CDR2 YFSETQ. The length of the CDR3 is 15 residues. The V gene is TRBV5-1, the J gene TRBJ2-1; TRBD2 aligns across 16 bases. The TCR originated in a woman younger than 35 in good health and CMV-seropositive. The sample taken for sequencing was PBMCs. CDR3 nucleotides: TGCGCCAGCAGCCTGGGGACTAGCGGGAGGGATGAGCAGTTCTTC. Its protein is CASSLGTSGRDEQFF.